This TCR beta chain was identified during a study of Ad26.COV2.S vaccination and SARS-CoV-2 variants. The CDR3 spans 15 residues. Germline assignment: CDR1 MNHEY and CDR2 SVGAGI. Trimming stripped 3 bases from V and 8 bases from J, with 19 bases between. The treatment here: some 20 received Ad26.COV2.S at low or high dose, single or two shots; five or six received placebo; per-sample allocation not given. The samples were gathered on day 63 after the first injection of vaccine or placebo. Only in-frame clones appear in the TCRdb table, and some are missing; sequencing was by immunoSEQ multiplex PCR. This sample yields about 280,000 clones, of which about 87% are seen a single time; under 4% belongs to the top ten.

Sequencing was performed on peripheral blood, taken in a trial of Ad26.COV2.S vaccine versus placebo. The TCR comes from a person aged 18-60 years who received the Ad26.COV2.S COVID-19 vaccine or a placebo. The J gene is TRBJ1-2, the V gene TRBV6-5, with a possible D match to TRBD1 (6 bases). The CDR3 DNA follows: TGTGCCAGCAGTTATCGACAGGCGCCCGCTGGGGGCTACACCTTC. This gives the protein CASSYRQAPAGGYTF.